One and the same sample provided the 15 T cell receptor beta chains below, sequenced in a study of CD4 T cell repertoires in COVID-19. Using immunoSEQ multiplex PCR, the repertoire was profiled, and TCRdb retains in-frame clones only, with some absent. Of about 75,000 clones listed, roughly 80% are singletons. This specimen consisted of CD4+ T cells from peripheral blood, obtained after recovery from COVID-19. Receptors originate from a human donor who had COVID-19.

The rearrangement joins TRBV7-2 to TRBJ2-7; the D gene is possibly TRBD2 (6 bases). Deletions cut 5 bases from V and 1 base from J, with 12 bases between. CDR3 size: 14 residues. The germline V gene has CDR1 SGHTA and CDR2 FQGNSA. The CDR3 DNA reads TGTGCCAGCAGCCCGGCGGCGGGATCCTACGAGCAGTACTTC. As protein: CASSPAAGSYEQYF.

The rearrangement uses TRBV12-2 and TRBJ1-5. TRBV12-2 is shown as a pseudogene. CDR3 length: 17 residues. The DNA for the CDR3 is TGTGCAAGTCGCTTAGGTCTCACGGGGCTCGGGTGCCAGCCCCAGCATTTT. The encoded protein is CASRLGLTGLGCQPQHF.

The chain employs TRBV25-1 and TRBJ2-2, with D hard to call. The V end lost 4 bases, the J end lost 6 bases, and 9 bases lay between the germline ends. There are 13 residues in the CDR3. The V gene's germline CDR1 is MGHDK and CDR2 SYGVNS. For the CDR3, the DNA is TGTGCCAGCAGTGCGCTAGTCTCCGGGGAGCTGTTTTTT. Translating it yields CASSALVSGELFF.

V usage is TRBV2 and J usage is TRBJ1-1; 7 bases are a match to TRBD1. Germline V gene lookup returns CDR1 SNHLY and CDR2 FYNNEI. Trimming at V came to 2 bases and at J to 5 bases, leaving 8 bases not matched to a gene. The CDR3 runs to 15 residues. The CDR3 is CASSEISQGETEAFF. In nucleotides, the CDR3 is TGTGCCAGCAGTGAAATCAGTCAGGGGGAGACTGAAGCTTTCTTT.

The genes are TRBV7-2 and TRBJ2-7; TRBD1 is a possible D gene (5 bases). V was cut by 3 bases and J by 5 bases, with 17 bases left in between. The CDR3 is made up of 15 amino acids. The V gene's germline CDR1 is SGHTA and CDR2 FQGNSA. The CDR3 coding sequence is TGTGCCAGCAGCTTTCAAGATAAGGGGCGGAACGAGCAGTACTTC. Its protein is CASSFQDKGRNEQYF.

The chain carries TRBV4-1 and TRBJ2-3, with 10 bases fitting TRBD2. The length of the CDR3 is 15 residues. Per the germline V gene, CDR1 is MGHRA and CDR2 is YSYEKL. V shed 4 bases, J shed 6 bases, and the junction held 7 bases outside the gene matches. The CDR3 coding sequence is TGCGCCAGCAGCCCAGCGGGAGGGAAAATGGATACGCAGTATTTT. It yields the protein CASSPAGGKMDTQYF.

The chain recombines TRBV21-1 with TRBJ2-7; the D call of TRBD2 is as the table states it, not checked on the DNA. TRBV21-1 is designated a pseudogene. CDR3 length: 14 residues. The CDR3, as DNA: TGTGCCAGCAGCATGGGGACTGTGACCTACGAGCAGTACTTC. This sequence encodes CASSMGTVTYEQYF.

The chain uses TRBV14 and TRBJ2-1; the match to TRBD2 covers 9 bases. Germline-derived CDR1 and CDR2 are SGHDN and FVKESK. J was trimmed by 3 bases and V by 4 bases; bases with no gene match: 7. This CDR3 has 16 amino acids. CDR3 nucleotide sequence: TGTGCCAGCAGCCGGGCTGGTAGCGGGGGCTACAATGAGCAGTTCTTC. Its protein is CASSRAGSGGYNEQFF.

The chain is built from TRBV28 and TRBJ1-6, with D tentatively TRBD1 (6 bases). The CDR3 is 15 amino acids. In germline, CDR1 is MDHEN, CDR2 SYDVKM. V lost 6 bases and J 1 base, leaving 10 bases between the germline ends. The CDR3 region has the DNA TGTGCCAGCAGACTACAGGGTTCCTATAATTCACCCCTCCACTTT. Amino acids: CASRLQGSYNSPLHF.

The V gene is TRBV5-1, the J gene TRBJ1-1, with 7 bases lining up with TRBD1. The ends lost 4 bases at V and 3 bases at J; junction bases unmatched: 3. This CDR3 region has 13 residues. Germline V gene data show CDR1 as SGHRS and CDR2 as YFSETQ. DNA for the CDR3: TGCGCCAGCAGCACAGGGGACTACACTGAAGCTTTCTTT. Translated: CASSTGDYTEAFF. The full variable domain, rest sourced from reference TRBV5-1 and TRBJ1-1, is KAGVTQTPRYLIKTRGQQVTLSCSPISGHRSVSWYQQTPGQGLQFLFEYFSETQRNKGNFPGRFSGRQFSNSRSEMNVSTLELGDSALYLCASSTGDYTEAFFGQGTRLTVV.

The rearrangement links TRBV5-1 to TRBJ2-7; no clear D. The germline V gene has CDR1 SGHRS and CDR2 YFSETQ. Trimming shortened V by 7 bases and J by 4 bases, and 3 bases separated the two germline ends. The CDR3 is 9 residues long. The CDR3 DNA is TGCGCCAGCTTTTACGAGCAGTACTTC. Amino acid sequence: CASFYEQYF.

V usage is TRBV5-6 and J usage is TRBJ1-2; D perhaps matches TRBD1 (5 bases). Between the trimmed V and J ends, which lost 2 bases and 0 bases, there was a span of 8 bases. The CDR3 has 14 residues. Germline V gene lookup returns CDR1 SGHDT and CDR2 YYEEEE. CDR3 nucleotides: TGTGCCAGCAGCTTCTGGGACGCTAACTATGGCTACACCTTC. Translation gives CASSFWDANYGYTF. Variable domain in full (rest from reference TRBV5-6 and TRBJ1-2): DAGVTQSPTHLIKTRGQQVTLRCSPKSGHDTVSWYQQALGQGPQFIFQYYEEEERQRGNFPDRFSGHQFPNYSSELNVNALLLGDSALYLCASSFWDANYGYTFGSGTRLTVV.

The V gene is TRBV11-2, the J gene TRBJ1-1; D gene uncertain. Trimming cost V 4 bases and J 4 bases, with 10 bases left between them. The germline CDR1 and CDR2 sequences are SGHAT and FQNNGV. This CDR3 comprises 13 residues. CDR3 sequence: CASSSQQSTEAFF. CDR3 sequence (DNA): TGTGCCAGCAGCTCCCAACAGAGCACTGAAGCTTTCTTT.

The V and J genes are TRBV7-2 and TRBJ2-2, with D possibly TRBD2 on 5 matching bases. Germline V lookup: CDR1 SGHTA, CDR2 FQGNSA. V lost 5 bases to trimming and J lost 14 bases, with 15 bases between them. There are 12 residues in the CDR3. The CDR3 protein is CASSITQRALFF. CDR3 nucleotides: TGTGCCAGCAGCATAACGCAGAGGGCCCTGTTTTTT. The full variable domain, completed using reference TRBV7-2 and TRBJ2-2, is GAGVSQSPSNKVTEKGKDVELRCDPISGHTALYWYRQSLGQGLEFLIYFQGNSAPDKSGLPSDRFSAERTGGSVSTLTIQRTQQEDSAVYLCASSITQRALFFGEGSRLTVL.

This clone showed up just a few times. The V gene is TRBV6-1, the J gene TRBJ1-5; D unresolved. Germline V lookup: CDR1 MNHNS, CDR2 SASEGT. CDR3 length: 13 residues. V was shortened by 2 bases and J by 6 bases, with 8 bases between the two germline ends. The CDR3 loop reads CASSETRFQPQHF. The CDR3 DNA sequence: TGTGCCAGCAGTGAAACGCGGTTTCAGCCCCAGCATTTT.